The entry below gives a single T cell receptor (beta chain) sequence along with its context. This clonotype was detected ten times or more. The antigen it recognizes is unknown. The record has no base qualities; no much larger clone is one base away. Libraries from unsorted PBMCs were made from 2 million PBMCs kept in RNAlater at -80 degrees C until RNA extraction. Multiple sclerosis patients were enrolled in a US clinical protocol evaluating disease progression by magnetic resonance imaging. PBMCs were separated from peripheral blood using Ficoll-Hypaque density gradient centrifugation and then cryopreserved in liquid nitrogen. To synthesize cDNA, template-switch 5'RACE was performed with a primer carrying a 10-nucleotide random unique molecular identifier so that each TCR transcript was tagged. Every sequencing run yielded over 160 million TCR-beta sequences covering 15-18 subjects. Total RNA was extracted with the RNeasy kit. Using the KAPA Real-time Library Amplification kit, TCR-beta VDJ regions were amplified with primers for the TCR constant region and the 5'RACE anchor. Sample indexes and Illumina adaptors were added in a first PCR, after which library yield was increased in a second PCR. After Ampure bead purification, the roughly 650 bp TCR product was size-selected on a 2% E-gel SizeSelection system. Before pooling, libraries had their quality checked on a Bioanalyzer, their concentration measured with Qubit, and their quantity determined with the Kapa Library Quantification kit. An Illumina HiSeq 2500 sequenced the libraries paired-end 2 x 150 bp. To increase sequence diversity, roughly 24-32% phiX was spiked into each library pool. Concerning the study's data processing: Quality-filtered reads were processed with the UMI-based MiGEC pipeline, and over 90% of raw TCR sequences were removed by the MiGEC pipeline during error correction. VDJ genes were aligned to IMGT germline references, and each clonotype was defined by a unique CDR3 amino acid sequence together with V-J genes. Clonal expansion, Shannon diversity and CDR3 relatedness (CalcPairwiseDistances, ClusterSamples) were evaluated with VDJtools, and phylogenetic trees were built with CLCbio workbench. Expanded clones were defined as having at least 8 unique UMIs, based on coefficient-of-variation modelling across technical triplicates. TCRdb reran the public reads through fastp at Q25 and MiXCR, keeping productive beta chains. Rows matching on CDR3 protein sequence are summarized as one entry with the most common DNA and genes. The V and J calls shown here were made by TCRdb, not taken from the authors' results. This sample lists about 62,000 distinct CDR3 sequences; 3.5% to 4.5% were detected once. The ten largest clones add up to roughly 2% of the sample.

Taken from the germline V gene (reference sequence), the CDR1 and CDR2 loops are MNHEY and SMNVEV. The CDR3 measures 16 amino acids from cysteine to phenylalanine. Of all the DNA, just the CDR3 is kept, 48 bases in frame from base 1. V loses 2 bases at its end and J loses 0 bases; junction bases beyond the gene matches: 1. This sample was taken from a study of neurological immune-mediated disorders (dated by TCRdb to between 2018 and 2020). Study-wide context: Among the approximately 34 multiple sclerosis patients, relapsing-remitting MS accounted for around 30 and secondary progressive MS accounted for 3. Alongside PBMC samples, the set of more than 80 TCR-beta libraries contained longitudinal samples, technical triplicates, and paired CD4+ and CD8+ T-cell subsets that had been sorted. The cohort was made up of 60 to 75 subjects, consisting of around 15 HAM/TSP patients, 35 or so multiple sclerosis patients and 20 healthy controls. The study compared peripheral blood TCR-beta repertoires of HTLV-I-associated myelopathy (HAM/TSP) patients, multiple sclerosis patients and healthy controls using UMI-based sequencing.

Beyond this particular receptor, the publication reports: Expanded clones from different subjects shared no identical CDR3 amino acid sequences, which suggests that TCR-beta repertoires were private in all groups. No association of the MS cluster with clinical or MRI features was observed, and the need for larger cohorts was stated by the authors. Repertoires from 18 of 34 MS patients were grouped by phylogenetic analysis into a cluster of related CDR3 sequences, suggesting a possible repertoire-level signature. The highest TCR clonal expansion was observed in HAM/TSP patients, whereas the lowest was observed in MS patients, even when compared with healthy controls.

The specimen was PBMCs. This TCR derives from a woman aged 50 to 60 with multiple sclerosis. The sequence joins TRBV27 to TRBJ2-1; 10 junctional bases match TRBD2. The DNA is TGTGCCAGCAGTTTAGTAGCGGGGGGCTCCTACAATGAGCAGTTCTTC. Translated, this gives CASSLVAGGSYNEQFF.